This T cell receptor beta chain was profiled in a study of sequential checkpoint blockade in melanoma. Study-level background: Patients were randomized 1:1 to nivolumab-then-ipilimumab or ipilimumab-then-nivolumab first-line.

The treatment denotes: randomized to nivolumab then ipilimumab (arm A) or the reverse (arm B). None of the patients previously received DNA-damaging chemotherapy. Live CD3+CD8+ CD19− CD56− cells were sorted from PBMCs. This CDR3 contains 15 residues. CDR1 is WNHNN and CDR2 is SYGVQD in the germline V gene (reference sequence). V lost 4 bases, J lost 2 bases, and 4 bases stayed unmatched. The data were produced by immunoSEQ multiplex PCR, yet TCRdb's version contains in-frame clones alone and is incomplete. The sample holds 34,000 or so clones, less than 85% seen once. This clonotype originated in a human donor with melanoma. The genes are TRBV10-1 and TRBJ2-1, with 8 bases lining up with TRBD1. The specimen comprised CD8+ T cells sorted from blood (inferred from file names), sampled from a patient given nivolumab and ipilimumab in sequence. The DNA for the CDR3 is TGCGCCAGCAGTGCGGACAGGGCTGCCTACAATGAGCAGTTCTTC. The encoded protein is CASSADRAAYNEQFF.